The TCR beta chain under discussion was sequenced for a study of cytomegalovirus exposure and HLA in healthy donors. CDR1 and CDR2 (germline): MNHEY, SVGAGI. The CDR3 has 15 residues. The V and J ends lost 0 bases and 5 bases, in that order; junction bases with no gene match: 5. The PCR contained 60 Vbeta and 13 Jbeta primers. Original data processing: About 80 million unique TCR beta chains, roughly 11 million of them shared, were counted by a later analysis. The method was immunoSEQ multiplex PCR; TCRdb's version includes in-frame clones alone and lacks a portion of them. V and J calls and clone size are given by that table; D and trimming were obtained from the DNA. The table for this sample gives tens of thousands of clones.

The V call is TRBV6-5, the J call TRBJ2-7; 9 nucleotides align to TRBD2. This sequence originates from a female donor in good health and CMV-seropositive. The sequenced material came from PBMCs. For the CDR3, the DNA is TGTGCCAGCAGTTACTCAACAGCGGGAGGCGACGAGCAGTACTTC. This encodes CASSYSTAGGDEQYF.